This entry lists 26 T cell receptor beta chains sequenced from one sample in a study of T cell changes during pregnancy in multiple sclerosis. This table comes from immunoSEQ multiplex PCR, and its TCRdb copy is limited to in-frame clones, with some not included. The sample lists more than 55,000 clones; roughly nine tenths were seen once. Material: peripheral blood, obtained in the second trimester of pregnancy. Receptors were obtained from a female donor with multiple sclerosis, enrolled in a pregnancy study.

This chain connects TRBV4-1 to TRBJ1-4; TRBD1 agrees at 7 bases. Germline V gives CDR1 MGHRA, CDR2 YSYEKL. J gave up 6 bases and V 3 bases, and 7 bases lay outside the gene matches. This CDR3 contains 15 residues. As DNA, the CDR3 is TGCGCCAGCAGCCAGCAACCCCAGGGGGATGAAAAACTGTTTTTT. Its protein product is CASSQQPQGDEKLFF.

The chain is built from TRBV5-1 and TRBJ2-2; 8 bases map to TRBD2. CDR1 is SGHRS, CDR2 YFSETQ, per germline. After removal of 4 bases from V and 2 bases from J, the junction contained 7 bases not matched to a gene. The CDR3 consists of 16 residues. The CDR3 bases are TGCGCCAGCAGCGTCCTTAGCGGGGCTAACACCGGGGAGCTGTTTTTT. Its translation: CASSVLSGANTGELFF. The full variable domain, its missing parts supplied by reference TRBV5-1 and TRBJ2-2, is KAGVTQTPRYLIKTRGQQVTLSCSPISGHRSVSWYQQTPGQGLQFLFEYFSETQRNKGNFPGRFSGRQFSNSRSEMNVSTLELGDSALYLCASSVLSGANTGELFFGEGSRLTVL.

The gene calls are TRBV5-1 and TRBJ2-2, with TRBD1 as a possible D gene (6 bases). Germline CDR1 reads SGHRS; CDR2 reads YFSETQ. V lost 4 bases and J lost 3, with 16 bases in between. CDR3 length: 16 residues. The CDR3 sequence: CASSAHQGSHTGELFF. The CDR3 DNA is TGCGCCAGCAGCGCACACCAGGGGTCTCACACCGGGGAGCTGTTTTTT. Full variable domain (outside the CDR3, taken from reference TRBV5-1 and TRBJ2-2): KAGVTQTPRYLIKTRGQQVTLSCSPISGHRSVSWYQQTPGQGLQFLFEYFSETQRNKGNFPGRFSGRQFSNSRSEMNVSTLELGDSALYLCASSAHQGSHTGELFFGEGSRLTVL.

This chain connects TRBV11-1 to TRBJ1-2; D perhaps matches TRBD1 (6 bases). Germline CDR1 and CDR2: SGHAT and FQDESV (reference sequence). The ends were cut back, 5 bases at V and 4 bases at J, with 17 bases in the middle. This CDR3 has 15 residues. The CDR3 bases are TGTGCCAGCAGCCCAACAGGGCCCTATGGCTATGGCTACACCTTC. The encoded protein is CASSPTGPYGYGYTF.

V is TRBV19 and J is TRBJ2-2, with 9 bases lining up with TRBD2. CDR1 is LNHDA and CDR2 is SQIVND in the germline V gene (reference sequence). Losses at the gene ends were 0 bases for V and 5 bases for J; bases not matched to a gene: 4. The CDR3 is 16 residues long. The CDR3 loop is CASSIEALAGTGELFF. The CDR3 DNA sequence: TGTGCCAGTAGTATAGAGGCGCTAGCGGGAACCGGGGAGCTGTTTTTT.

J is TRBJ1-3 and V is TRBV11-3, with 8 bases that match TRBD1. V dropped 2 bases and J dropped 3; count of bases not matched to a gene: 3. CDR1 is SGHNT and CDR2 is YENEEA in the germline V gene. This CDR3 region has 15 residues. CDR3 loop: CASSLTGTGGNTIYF. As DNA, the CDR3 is TGTGCCAGCAGCTTAACAGGGACAGGTGGAAACACCATATATTTT. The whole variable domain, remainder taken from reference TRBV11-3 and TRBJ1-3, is EAGVVQSPRYKIIEKKQPVAFWCNPISGHNTLYWYLQNLGQGPELLIRYENEEAVDDSQLPKDRFSAERLKGVDSTLKIQPAELGDSAVYLCASSLTGTGGNTIYFGEGSWLTVV.

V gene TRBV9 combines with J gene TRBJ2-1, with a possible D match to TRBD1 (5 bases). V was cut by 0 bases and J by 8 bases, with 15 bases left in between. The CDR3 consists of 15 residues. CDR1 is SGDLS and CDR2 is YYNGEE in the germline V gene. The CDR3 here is CASSVAARKGDEQFF. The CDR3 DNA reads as TGTGCCAGCAGCGTAGCCGCCCGAAAAGGGGATGAGCAGTTCTTC.

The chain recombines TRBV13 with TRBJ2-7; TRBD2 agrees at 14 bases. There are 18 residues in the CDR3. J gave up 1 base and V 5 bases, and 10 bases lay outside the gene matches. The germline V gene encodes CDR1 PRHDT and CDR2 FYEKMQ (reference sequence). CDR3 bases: TGTGCCAGCAGCGCAGCAGGACTAGCGGGGGGCTCATCCTACGAGCAGTACTTC. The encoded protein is CASSAAGLAGGSSYEQYF.

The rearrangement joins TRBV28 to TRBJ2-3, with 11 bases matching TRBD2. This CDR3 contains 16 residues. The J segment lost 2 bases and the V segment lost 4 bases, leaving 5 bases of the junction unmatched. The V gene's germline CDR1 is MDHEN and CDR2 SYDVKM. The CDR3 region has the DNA TGTGCCAGCAGTTCCCCGGGACTAGCGGCCACAGATACGCAGTATTTT. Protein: CASSSPGLAATDTQYF.

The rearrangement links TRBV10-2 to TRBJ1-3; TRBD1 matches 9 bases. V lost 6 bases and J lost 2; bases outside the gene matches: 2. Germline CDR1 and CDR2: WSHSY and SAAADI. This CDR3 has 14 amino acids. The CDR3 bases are TGCGCCAGCAGCGACAGGGGGACTGGAAACACCATATATTTT. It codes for CASSDRGTGNTIYF.

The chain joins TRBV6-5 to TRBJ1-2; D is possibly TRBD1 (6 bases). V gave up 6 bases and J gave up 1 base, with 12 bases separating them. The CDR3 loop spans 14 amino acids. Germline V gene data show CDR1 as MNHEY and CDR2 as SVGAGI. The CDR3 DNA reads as TGTGCCAGCAGACCCGGGACACATAACTATGGCTACACCTTC. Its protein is CASRPGTHNYGYTF.

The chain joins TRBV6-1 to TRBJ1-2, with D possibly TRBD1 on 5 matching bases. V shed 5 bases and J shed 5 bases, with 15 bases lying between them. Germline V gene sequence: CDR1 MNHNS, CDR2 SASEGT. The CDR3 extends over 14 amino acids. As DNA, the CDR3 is TGTGCCAGCAGTCCCCGGGGGGGACCATATGGCTACACCTTC. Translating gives CASSPRGGPYGYTF.

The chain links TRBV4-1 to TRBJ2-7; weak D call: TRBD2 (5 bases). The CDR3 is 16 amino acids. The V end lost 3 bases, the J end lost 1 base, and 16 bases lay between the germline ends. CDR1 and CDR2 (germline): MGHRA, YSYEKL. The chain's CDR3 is CASSHDFDTGSYEQYF. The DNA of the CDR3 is TGCGCCAGCAGCCATGATTTTGATACGGGATCCTACGAGCAGTACTTC.

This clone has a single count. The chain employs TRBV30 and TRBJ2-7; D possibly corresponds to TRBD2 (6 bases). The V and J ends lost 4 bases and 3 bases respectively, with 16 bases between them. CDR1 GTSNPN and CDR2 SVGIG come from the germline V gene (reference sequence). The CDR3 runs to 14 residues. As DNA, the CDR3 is TGTGCCTGGACCCCTGGGGGACTTCACTACGAGCAGTACTTC. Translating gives CAWTPGGLHYEQYF.

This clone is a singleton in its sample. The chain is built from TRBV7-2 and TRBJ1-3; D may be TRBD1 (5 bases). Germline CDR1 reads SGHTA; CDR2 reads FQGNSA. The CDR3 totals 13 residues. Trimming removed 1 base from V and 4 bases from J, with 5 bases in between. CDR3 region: CASSLGQGNTIYF. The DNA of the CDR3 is TGTGCCAGCAGCTTAGGACAGGGAAACACCATATATTTT.

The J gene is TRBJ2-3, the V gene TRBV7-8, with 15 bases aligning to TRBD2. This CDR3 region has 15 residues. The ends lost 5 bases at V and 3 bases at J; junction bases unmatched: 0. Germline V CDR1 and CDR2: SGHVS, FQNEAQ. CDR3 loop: CASSGLAGGTDTQYF. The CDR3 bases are TGTGCCAGCAGCGGACTAGCGGGAGGGACAGATACGCAGTATTTT.

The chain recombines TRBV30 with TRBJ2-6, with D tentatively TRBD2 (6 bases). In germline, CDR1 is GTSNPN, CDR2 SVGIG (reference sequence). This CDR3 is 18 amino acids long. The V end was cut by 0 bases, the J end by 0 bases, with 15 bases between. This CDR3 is CAWSVQEEGSSGANVLTF. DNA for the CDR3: TGTGCCTGGAGTGTACAGGAGGAGGGAAGCTCTGGGGCCAACGTCCTGACTTTC. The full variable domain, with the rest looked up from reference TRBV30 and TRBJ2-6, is SQTIHQWPATLVQPVGSPLSLECTVEGTSNPNLYWYRQAAGRGLQLLFYSVGIGQISSEVPQNLSASRPQDRQFILSSKKLLLSDSGFYLCAWSVQEEGSSGANVLTFGAGSRLTVL.

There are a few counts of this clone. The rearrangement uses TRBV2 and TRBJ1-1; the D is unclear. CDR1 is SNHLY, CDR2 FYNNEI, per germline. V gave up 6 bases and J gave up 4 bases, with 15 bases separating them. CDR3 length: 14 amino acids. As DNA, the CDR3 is TGTGCCAGCAGATGGAGCTTCACGGGCACTGAAGCTTTCTTT. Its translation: CASRWSFTGTEAFF.

The CDR3 DNA reads as TGTGCCAGCATCCCTCCAGGAGGTCTAGCGATGAACACCGGGGAGCTGTTTTTT. It codes for CASIPPGGLAMNTGELFF. The J gene is TRBJ2-2, the V gene TRBV7-2; the D gene is possibly TRBD2 (6 bases). The CDR3 spans 18 residues. Germline CDR1 is SGHTA and CDR2 is FQGNSA. V was cut by 7 bases and J by 1 base, with 22 bases left in between.

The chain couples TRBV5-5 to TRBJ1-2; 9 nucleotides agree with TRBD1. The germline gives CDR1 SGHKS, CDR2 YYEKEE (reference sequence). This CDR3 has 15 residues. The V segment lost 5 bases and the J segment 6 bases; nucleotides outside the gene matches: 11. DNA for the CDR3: TGTGCCAGCAGTGGGGGACAGGGCACAAAGGATGGCTACACCTTC. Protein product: CASSGGQGTKDGYTF.

For the CDR3, the DNA is TGTGCCAGCAGCCTCAGGGTTATGAACACTGAAGCTTTCTTT. It yields the protein CASSLRVMNTEAFF. The chain has TRBV7-2 and TRBJ1-1; D is perhaps TRBD1 (5 bases). Germline CDR1 and CDR2: SGHTA and FQGNSA. V was trimmed by 5 bases and J by 0 bases, leaving 10 bases between them. The CDR3 contains 14 residues.

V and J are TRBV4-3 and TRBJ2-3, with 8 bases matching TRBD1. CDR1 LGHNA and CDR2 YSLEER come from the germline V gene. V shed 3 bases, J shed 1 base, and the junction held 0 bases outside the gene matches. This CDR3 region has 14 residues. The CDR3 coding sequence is TGCGCCAGCAGCCAGGACAGGGGCACAGATACGCAGTATTTT. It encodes CASSQDRGTDTQYF.

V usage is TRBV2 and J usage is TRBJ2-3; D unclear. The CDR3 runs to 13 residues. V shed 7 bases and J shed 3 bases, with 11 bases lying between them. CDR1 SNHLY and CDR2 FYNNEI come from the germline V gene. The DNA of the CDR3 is TGTGCCAGCACCCAGGATTCTACAGATACGCAGTATTTT. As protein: CASTQDSTDTQYF.

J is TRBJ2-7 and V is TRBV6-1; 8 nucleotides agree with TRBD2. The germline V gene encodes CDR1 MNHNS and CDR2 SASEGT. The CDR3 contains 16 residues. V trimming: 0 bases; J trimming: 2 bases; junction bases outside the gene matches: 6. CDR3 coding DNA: TGTGCCAGCAGTGAAGCGCTTTCGGGGGGGACCTACGAGCAGTACTTC. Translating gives CASSEALSGGTYEQYF.

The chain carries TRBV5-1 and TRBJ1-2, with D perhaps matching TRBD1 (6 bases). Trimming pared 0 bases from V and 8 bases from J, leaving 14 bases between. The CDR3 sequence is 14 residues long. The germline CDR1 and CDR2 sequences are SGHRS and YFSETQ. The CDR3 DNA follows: TGCGCCAGCAGCTTGGACAGGGTTGGTCTAGGCTACACCTTC. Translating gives CASSLDRVGLGYTF.

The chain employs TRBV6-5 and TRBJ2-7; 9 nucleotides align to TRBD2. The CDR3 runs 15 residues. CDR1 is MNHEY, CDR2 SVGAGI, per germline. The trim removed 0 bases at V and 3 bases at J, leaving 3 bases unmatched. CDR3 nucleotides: TGTGCCAGCAGTTACTCAGGTAGCGGGGGCTACGAGCAGTACTTC. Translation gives CASSYSGSGGYEQYF.